This TCR beta chain emerged from a study of shared clonotypes between healthy human individuals. Study-wide points: Only blood was sampled, and tissue TCR repertoires likely differ from blood ones.

Deep was the level at which the assay was run. Some clones are missing from TCRdb's copy, which holds only in-frame ones; the method was immunoSEQ multiplex PCR. Among about 480,000 clones, about four fifths were seen once, and the ten largest hold roughly 13%. This clone was seen ten or more times. Its antigen is unidentified. Other DNA sequences of this sample code for an identical CDR3. Germline V gene sequence: CDR1 SGHRS, CDR2 YFSETQ. The CDR3 covers 12 residues. V lost 4 bases and J lost 5, with 9 bases in between. This chain uses TRBV5-1 with TRBJ2-5; no firm D call. This TCR was sampled from a middle-aged woman in good health. Some clones in this sample may be carry-over from other donors' samples. Source material: PBMCs. The DNA of the CDR3 is TGCGCCAGCAGCCCCCCCGGGGAGACCCAGTACTTC. Translated: CASSPPGETQYF.